These 17 T cell receptor beta chains share one sample of origin, sequenced in a study of blood T cell repertoires in COVID-19. Repertoires were generated with immunoSEQ multiplex PCR, while TCRdb's copy carries only in-frame clones and drops some. This sample has under 250,000 clones, with roughly 79% found just once. Sequenced input: PBMCs or T cells enriched from blood (not recorded which). The receptors originated from a woman aged 45-60 years with acute COVID-19.

The V call is TRBV4-3, the J call TRBJ2-7; possibly TRBD2 for D (6 bases). The CDR3 sequence is 14 residues long. CDR1 and CDR2 (germline): LGHNA, YSLEER. V lost 0 bases and J 12 bases, leaving 18 bases between the germline ends. The CDR3 DNA follows: TGCGCCAGCAGCCAAGATGGTCGGGGGTCGAAGGCGTACTTC. Encoded protein: CASSQDGRGSKAYF.

The V gene is TRBV28, the J gene TRBJ1-2; maybe TRBD1 (5 bases). Germline V gene lookup returns CDR1 MDHEN and CDR2 SYDVKM. The length of the CDR3 is 13 residues. Trimming cost V 5 bases and J 6 bases, with 13 bases left between them. This CDR3 reads CASSPLAGNGYTF. For the CDR3, the DNA is TGTGCCAGCAGTCCCCTGGCAGGGAATGGCTACACCTTC.

V and J are TRBV5-1 and TRBJ2-5, with D possibly being TRBD1 (6 bases). CDR3 length: 16 amino acids. Germline V gene data show CDR1 as SGHRS and CDR2 as YFSETQ. V was trimmed by 0 bases and J by 4 bases, leaving 16 bases between them. CDR3 amino acids: CASSLEGRGRAETQYF. The CDR3 DNA is TGCGCCAGCAGCTTGGAAGGCAGGGGTCGGGCAGAGACCCAGTACTTC. The whole variable domain, filled in from reference TRBV5-1 and TRBJ2-5, reads KAGVTQTPRYLIKTRGQQVTLSCSPISGHRSVSWYQQTPGQGLQFLFEYFSETQRNKGNFPGRFSGRQFSNSRSEMNVSTLELGDSALYLCASSLEGRGRAETQYFGPGTRLLVL.

The V call is TRBV7-6, the J call TRBJ2-7; the D gene is possibly TRBD1 (6 bases). In germline, CDR1 is SGHVS, CDR2 FNYEAQ. The V and J ends lost 3 bases and 2 bases respectively, with 14 bases between them. The CDR3 totals 15 residues. For the CDR3, the DNA is TGTGCCAGCAGCTTTACAGACAGGCTGCCCTACGAGCAGTACTTC. Amino acids: CASSFTDRLPYEQYF. The whole variable domain, filled in from reference TRBV7-6 and TRBJ2-7, reads GAGVSQSPRYKVTKRGQDVALRCDPISGHVSLYWYRQALGQGPEFLTYFNYEAQQDKSGLPNDRFSAERPEGSISTLTIQRTEQRDSAMYRCASSFTDRLPYEQYFGPGTRLTVT.

For the CDR3, the DNA is TGTGCCAGCAGGATGGACAGCCAAGAGACCCAGTACTTC. It codes for CASRMDSQETQYF. The V and J genes are TRBV3-1 (or the pseudogene TRBV3-2) and TRBJ2-5; TRBD1 is a possible D gene (6 bases). The V gene's germline CDR1 is LGHDT and CDR2 YNNKEL (reference sequence). CDR3 size: 13 residues. V was trimmed by 6 bases and J by 1 base, leaving 9 bases between them.

The gene calls are TRBV7-2 and TRBJ1-2; D remains unclear. The germline gives CDR1 SGHTA, CDR2 FQGNSA. The V and J ends lost 7 bases and 0 bases respectively, with 12 bases between them. The length of the CDR3 is 14 residues. Here the CDR3 reads CASTSLRANYGYTF. In DNA, the CDR3 is TGTGCCAGCACCTCCCTACGCGCTAACTATGGCTACACCTTC.

This chain connects TRBV3-1 (or the pseudogene TRBV3-2) to TRBJ1-5; D is unresolved. The CDR3 length is 15 residues. Germline V gene sequence: CDR1 LGHDT, CDR2 YNNKEL (reference sequence). Trimming stripped 1 base from V and 0 bases from J, with 7 bases between. For the CDR3, the DNA is TGTGCCAGCAGCCAAGTGAGGGTTAGCAATCAGCCCCAGCATTTT. Translated, it gives CASSQVRVSNQPQHF.

The V and J genes are TRBV7-2 and TRBJ1-5, with 8 nucleotides matching TRBD1. V lost 4 bases, J lost 3 bases, and 5 bases stayed unmatched. Germline CDR1 SGHTA, CDR2 FQGNSA. This CDR3 spans 15 amino acids. The CDR3 DNA reads as TGTGCCAGCAGCTACGGGACAGGACTCAATCAGCCCCAGCATTTT. Protein sequence: CASSYGTGLNQPQHF.

The CDR3 nucleotides are TGCGCCAGCAGCCAAGATGGTCGACAGTCGAGCTCCTACAATGAGCAGTTCTTC. Translation: CASSQDGRQSSSYNEQFF. The genes are TRBV4-3 and TRBJ2-1; tentative D call: TRBD1 (5 bases). V shed 0 bases and J shed 0 bases, with 15 bases lying between them. The CDR3 contains 18 residues. Germline CDR1 is LGHNA and CDR2 is YSLEER.

This chain joins TRBV28 and TRBJ1-5; TRBD1 matches 7 bases. The CDR3 length is 15 residues. CDR1 and CDR2 from the germline V gene are MDHEN and SYDVKM. V lost 4 bases and J lost 0; bases outside the gene matches: 3. In DNA form, the CDR3 reads TGTGCCAGCAGTTCCCGGACAGGTAGCAATCAGCCCCAGCATTTT. This codes for CASSSRTGSNQPQHF.

The chain uses TRBV7-8 and TRBJ2-5; 14 bases are a match to TRBD2. The CDR3 spans 16 residues. V gave up 5 bases and J gave up 7 bases; unmatched junction bases: 9. Germline CDR1 is SGHVS and CDR2 is FQNEAQ. CDR3 amino acids: CASSPGTSGSVVTQYF. For the CDR3, the DNA is TGTGCCAGCAGCCCTGGGACTAGCGGGAGTGTTGTGACCCAGTACTTC. Full variable domain (outside the CDR3, taken from reference TRBV7-8 and TRBJ2-5): GAGVSQSPRYKVAKRGQDVALRCDPISGHVSLFWYQQALGQGPEFLTYFQNEAQLDKSGLPSDRFFAERPEGSVSTLKIQRTQQEDSAVYLCASSPGTSGSVVTQYFGPGTRLLVL.

The V call is TRBV7-2, the J call TRBJ2-7; TRBD2 aligns across 7 bases. The CDR3 is 14 amino acids. The V gene's germline CDR1 is SGHTA and CDR2 FQGNSA. V trimming: 4 bases; J trimming: 2 bases; junction bases outside the gene matches: 5. CDR3 in amino acids: CASSSLAGPYEQYF. Here the CDR3 DNA reads TGTGCCAGCAGCTCCTTAGCGGGCCCCTACGAGCAGTACTTC.

The chain links TRBV6-2 or TRBV6-3 to TRBJ1-5; TRBD1 agrees at 8 bases. The CDR3 has 14 amino acids. The germline V gene encodes CDR1 MNHEY and CDR2 SVGEGT. Trimming at V came to 5 bases and at J to 7 bases, leaving 7 bases not matched to a gene. CDR3 region: CASSPQGAGQPQHF. The CDR3, as DNA: TGTGCCAGCAGTCCCCAGGGGGCCGGGCAGCCCCAGCATTTT.

The rearrangement joins TRBV9 to TRBJ2-1; 8 positions match TRBD2. V shed 0 bases, J shed 2 bases, and the junction held 1 base outside the gene matches. Germline assignment: CDR1 SGDLS and CDR2 YYNGEE. CDR3 length equals 15 residues. The CDR3, as DNA: TGTGCCAGCAGCGTAGCGGGGGGGACCTACAATGAGCAGTTCTTC. This gives the protein CASSVAGGTYNEQFF.

The chain links TRBV27 to TRBJ1-2; 9 bases line up with TRBD1. Unmatched junction bases numbered 13, after V lost 3 bases and J lost 8 bases. Germline CDR1 and CDR2: MNHEY and SMNVEV (reference sequence). This CDR3 is built from 16 residues. The CDR3: CASSFTTRTGVGGYTF. CDR3 bases: TGTGCCAGCAGTTTTACAACCCGGACAGGGGTGGGAGGCTACACCTTC.

This chain links TRBV19 with TRBJ1-4; 9 nucleotides line up with TRBD1. Germline V lookup: CDR1 LNHDA, CDR2 SQIVND (reference sequence). Trimming at V came to 8 bases and at J to 7 bases, leaving 5 bases not matched to a gene. CDR3 length: 13 residues. DNA of the CDR3: TGTGCCAGTTCCGGGACAGGGTCTGAAAAACTGTTTTTT. It yields the protein CASSGTGSEKLFF.

This chain uses TRBV10-3 with TRBJ1-2; D unclear. Germline V CDR1 and CDR2: ENHRY, SYGVKD. V was trimmed by 0 bases and J by 2 bases, leaving 7 bases between them. This CDR3 has 14 residues. The CDR3 is CAISESYFNYGYTF. CDR3 in DNA: TGTGCCATCAGTGAGTCGTACTTCAACTATGGCTACACCTTC.